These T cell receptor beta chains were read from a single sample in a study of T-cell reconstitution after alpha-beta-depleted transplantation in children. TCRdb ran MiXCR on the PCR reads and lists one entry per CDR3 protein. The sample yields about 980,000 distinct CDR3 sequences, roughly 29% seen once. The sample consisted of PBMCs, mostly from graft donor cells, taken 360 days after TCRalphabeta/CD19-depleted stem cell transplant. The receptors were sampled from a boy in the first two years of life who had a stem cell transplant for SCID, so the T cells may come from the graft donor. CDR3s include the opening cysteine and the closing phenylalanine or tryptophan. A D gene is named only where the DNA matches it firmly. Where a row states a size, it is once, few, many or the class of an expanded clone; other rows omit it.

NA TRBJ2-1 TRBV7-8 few TGTGCCAGCAGCATGTTCGCCCCCCTCCGCAATGAGCAGTTCTTC CASSMFAPLRNEQFF
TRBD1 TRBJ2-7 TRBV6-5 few TGTGCCAGCAGTTATCAAGGACAGGGGGGGTCCTACGAGCAGTACTTC CASSYQGQGGSYEQYF
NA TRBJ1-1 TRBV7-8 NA TGTGCCAGCAGCTTTTTACAGGGTTCGCGGGCTTTCTTT CASSFLQGSRAFF
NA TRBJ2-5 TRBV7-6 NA TGTGCCAGCAGCTATATACTAGACCCTGGGGGAGAGACCCAGTACTTC CASSYILDPGGETQYF
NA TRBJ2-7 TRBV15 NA TGTGCCACCAGCAGAGATTTAAGATTCTCCTACGAGGAGTACTTC CATSRDLRFSYEEYF
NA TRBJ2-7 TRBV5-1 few TGCGCCAGCAGCTTGTGGCCCCCAACCTACGAGCAGTACTTC CASSLWPPTYEQYF
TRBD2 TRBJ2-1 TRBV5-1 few TGCGCCAGCAGAACCCAAGGGAATAGCGGGGGGTCCTTCTTCTTC CASRTQGNSGGSFFF
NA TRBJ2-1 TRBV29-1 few TGCAGCGTTGAAGATGACAGGGGCCGGGGGGGATTCTTC CSVEDDRGRGGFF
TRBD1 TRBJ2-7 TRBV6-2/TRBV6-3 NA TGTGCCAGTTGGGACAGGGGGCTTCGCGAGCAGTACTTC CASWDRGLREQYF
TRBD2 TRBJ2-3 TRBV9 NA TGTGCCAGCAGCGCAAGGGCTAGCGGGGGGGCCTTCACAGATACGCAGTATTTT CASSARASGGAFTDTQYF
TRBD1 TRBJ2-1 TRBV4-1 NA TGCGCCAGCAGCCTTCAACCGGGACAGGGGTTCGCCTACAATGAGCAGTTCTTC CASSLQPGQGFAYNEQFF
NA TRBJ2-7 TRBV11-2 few TGTGCCAGCAGCTTGAACCGGCACTACGAGCAGTACTTC CASSLNRHYEQYF
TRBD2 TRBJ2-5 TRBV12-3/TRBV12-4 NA TGTGCCAGCAGTCTAGGGACTAGTGAAGAGACCCAGTACTTC CASSLGTSEETQYF
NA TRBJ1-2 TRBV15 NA TGTGCCACCAGCAGAGATCAGGGACGGTACTATGGCTACACCTTC CATSRDQGRYYGYTF
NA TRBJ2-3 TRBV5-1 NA TGCGCCAGCAGCAAACGGACAGATACGCAGTATTTT CASSKRTDTQYF
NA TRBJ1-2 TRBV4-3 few TGCGCCAGCAGCCAAGATCGCATAGGCAGCGGGGACTATGGCTACACCTTC CASSQDRIGSGDYGYTF
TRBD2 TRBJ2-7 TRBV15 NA TGTGCCACCAGCAAAGCTTGGGAGGGGACCTACGAGCAGTACTTC CATSKAWEGTYEQYF
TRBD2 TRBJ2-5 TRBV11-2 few TGTGCCAGCAGCTTAGACCGCAGGACTAGCGGGGTCCAGTACTTC CASSLDRRTSGVQYF
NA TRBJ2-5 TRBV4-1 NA TGCGCCAGCAGCCAAGACCAGATAGAGACCCAGTACTTC CASSQDQIETQYF
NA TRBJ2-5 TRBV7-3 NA TGTGCCAGCAGCAACTCCCAAGAGACCCAGTACTTC CASSNSQETQYF
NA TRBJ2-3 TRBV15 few TGTGCCACCAGCAGAGATTGGGTCGAGCGGAATTGGGAGATAACAGATACGCAGTATTTT CATSRDWVERNWEITDTQYF
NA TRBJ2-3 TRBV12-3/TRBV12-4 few TGTGCCAGCAGCCGACTAGATGGGACAGATACGCAGTATTTT CASSRLDGTDTQYF
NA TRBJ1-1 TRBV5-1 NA TGCGCCAGCAGCTTGGGAGGGTCTCCTGAAGCTTTCTTT CASSLGGSPEAFF
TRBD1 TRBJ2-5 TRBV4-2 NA TGTGCCAGCAGCCACGGGACAGGGGACCAAGAGACCCAGTACTTC CASSHGTGDQETQYF
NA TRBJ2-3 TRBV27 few TGTGCCAGCAGTTTTTTAGTCGGGGCTAGCACAGATACGCAGTATTTT CASSFLVGASTDTQYF
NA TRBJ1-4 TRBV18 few TGTGCCAGCTCACCACCGGGTACGGTGAATGAAAAACTGTTTTTT CASSPPGTVNEKLFF
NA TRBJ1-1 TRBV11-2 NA TGTGCCAGCAGCAGCCCAAGGGTGAACACTGAAGCTTTCTTT CASSSPRVNTEAFF
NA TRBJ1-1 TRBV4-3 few TGCGCCAGCAGCCAAGATATAACTCAATACTGGGCTGAAGCTTTCTTT CASSQDITQYWAEAFF
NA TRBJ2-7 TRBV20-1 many TGCAGTGCTTCCCCGGGGCCCGCCTACGAGCAGTACTTC CSASPGPAYEQYF
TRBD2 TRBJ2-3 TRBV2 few TGTGCCAGCACCCCAGGGACTAGAGGCACAGATACGCAGTATTTT CASTPGTRGTDTQYF
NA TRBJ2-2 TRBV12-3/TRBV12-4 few TGTGCCAGCAGTTTGGCCCCCCCCGGGGAGCTGTTTTTT CASSLAPPGELFF
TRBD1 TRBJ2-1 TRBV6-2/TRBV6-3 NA TGTGCCAGCAGTTACTACCAGGGGGCCGTCGACTACAATGAGCAGTTCTTC CASSYYQGAVDYNEQFF
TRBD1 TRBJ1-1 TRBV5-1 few TGCGCCAGCAGCTTGCCAACCGGACAGGCACTAAACACTGAAGCTTTCTTT CASSLPTGQALNTEAFF
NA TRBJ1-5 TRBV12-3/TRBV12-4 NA TGTGCCAGCAGTTTTTTCGGGGGTACGAATCAGCCCCAGCATTTT CASSFFGGTNQPQHF
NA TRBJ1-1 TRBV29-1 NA TGCAGCGTTGGGCGGATCGAAGCTTTCTTT CSVGRIEAFF
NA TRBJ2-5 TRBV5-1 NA TGCGCCAGCAGCTTCCTTACAGGGTTGATGGGAGAGACCCAGTACTTC CASSFLTGLMGETQYF
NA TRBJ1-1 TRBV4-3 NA TGCGCCAGCAGCCAAGAGGACAGCGTGAACACTGAAGCTTTCTTT CASSQEDSVNTEAFF
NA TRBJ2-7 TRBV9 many TGTGCCAGCAGCGCGGCCCCCGCGTTGGGCTACGAGCAGTACTTC CASSAAPALGYEQYF
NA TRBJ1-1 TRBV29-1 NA TGCAGCGTGAGGGATTTCACTGAAGCTTTCTTT CSVRDFTEAFF
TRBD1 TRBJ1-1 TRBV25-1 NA TGTGCCAGCAGTGCGAACAGGGGTCGGACCATGAACACTGAAGCTTTCTTT CASSANRGRTMNTEAFF
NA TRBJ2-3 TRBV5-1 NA TGCGCCAGCAGCTTGGCCCGTCGGGGGCGTGAAGATACGCAGTATTTT CASSLARRGREDTQYF
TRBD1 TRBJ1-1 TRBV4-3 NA TGCGCCAGCAGCCAAGATACGGGACAGGGGACTGAAGCTTTCTTT CASSQDTGQGTEAFF
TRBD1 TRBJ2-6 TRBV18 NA TGTGCCAGCTCACCGACGATCAGGGGGCAAGGGGCCAACGTCCTGACTTTC CASSPTIRGQGANVLTF
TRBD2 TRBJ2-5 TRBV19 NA TGTGCCACCGCCACTAGCGGGGGAGCTGTGCCCCAGTACTTC CATATSGGAVPQYF
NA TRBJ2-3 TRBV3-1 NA TGTGCCAGCAGCCAAGATCTAGGAGGGCCGGAACTCTTCACAGATACGCAGTATTTT CASSQDLGGPELFTDTQYF
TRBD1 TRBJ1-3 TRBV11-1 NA TGTGCCAGCAGCCAATTTCACCGGAGGGACAGCTCTGGAAACACCATATATTTT CASSQFHRRDSSGNTIYF
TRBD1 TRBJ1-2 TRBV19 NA TGTGCCACAACCGGGACAGCCTTCTATGGCTACACCTTC CATTGTAFYGYTF
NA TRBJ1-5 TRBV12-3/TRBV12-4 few TGTGCCAGCAGTAGACGGGAGGTTCAGCCCCAGCATTTT CASSRREVQPQHF
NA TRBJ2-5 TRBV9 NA TGTGCCAGCAGCGTAGGTTCAGGGCGAGAGACCCAGTACTTC CASSVGSGRETQYF
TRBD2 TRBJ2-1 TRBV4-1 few TGCGCCAGCAGCCATGAAACTAGCGGTGAGCAGTTCTTC CASSHETSGEQFF
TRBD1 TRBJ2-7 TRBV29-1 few TGCAGCGTGCGACAGGGGACCTACGAGCAGTACTTC CSVRQGTYEQYF
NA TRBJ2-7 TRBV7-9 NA TGTGCCAGCAGCTTCCGGGACCGAAACTCCTACGAGCAGTACTTC CASSFRDRNSYEQYF
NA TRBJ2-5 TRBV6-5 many TGTGCCAGCAGTTACGTAGACAGGAAGGAGACCCAGTACTTC CASSYVDRKETQYF